The 10 T cell receptor beta chains listed next were all sequenced from one sample in a study of OX40 agonist ivuxolimab in advanced cancers. Libraries were prepared by immunoSEQ multiplex PCR; TCRdb keeps only in-frame clonotypes and omits some of them. This sample carries over 80,000 clones, around nine tenths of them seen once, and the ten largest clones take around 0.82%. The sequencing used CD4+ or CD8+ T cells sorted from blood, collected in a trial of the OX40 agonist ivuxolimab. These receptors were obtained from an adult with an advanced solid tumor such as melanoma, head and neck, liver or kidney cancer.

J is TRBJ1-1 and V is TRBV27; 8 bases line up with TRBD1. There are 13 residues in the CDR3. Germline assignment: CDR1 MNHEY and CDR2 SMNVEV (reference sequence). After removal of 7 bases from V and 11 bases from J, the junction contained 12 bases not matched to a gene. CDR3 sequence reads: CASKGQGKGGAFF. For the CDR3, the DNA is TGTGCCAGCAAAGGACAGGGCAAAGGAGGGGCTTTCTTT.

CDR3 sequence reads: CASSLAPTSGPYNEQFF. DNA for the CDR3: TGTGCCAGCAGCTTAGCCCCGACTAGCGGGCCTTACAATGAGCAGTTCTTC. The chain has TRBV7-9 and TRBJ2-1; 10 positions agree with TRBD2. V trimming: 0 bases; J trimming: 4 bases; junction bases outside the gene matches: 6. The CDR3 length is 17 residues. Germline V lookup: CDR1 SEHNR, CDR2 FQNEAQ (reference sequence).

The chain is built from TRBV18 and TRBJ2-1, with TRBD1 matching 10 bases. Germline V lookup: CDR1 KGHSH, CDR2 LQKENI. This CDR3 contains 16 residues. The V segment lost 5 bases and the J segment 7 bases; nucleotides outside the gene matches: 11. This CDR3 reads CASSSNGPGQGNEQFF. The CDR3 DNA sequence: TGTGCCAGCTCATCCAACGGACCGGGACAGGGGAATGAGCAGTTCTTC. The full variable domain, with the rest looked up from reference TRBV18 and TRBJ2-1, is NAGVMQNPRHLVRRRGQEARLRCSPMKGHSHVYWYRQLPEEGLKFMVYLQKENIIDESGMPKERFSAEFPKEGPSILRIQQVVRGDSAAYFCASSSNGPGQGNEQFFGPGTRLTVL.

Turning to this clone: The junction and the germline gene differ at one end; a read error may be behind it. The rearrangement links TRBV6-1 to TRBJ2-1, with 7 bases that match TRBD1. Germline loops: CDR1 MNHNS, CDR2 SASEGT. This CDR3 has 14 residues. The CDR3 protein is CASSEGGGTGWLFF. The CDR3, as DNA: TGTGCCAGCAGCGAAGGGGGCGGTACGGGATGGCTGTTCTTC.

The CDR3 coding sequence is TGTGCCAGCAGCAGAAGTCCCCGAGGGCCGGGTTACAATGAGCAGTTCTTC. It yields the protein CASSRSPRGPGYNEQFF. V and J are TRBV7-2 and TRBJ2-1, with D tentatively TRBD2 (5 bases). Trimming cost V 5 bases and J 4 bases, with 21 bases left between them. Per the germline V gene, CDR1 is SGHTA and CDR2 is FQGNSA. The CDR3 loop spans 17 amino acids.

This clone was seen only a few times. The chain recombines TRBV18 with TRBJ1-5, with D maybe TRBD1 (5 bases). This CDR3 contains 13 residues. Germline CDR1 and CDR2: KGHSH and LQKENI. The V end lost 8 bases, the J end lost 7 bases, and 15 bases lay between the germline ends. The CDR3 DNA follows: TGTGCCAGCACGGAGGGGCCGGTACAGCCCCAGCATTTT. Translating gives CASTEGPVQPQHF.

The chain uses TRBV19 and TRBJ2-1; 7 positions agree with TRBD1. Germline V gene lookup returns CDR1 LNHDA and CDR2 SQIVND (reference sequence). V trimming: 3 bases; J trimming: 0 bases; junction bases outside the gene matches: 8. The CDR3 loop spans 17 amino acids. This CDR3 reads CASSIQGQPSSYNEQFF. In DNA, the CDR3 is TGTGCCAGTAGTATCCAGGGACAGCCAAGCTCCTACAATGAGCAGTTCTTC.

As for this clone: A junction end diverges from the germline sequence, so it may reflect a read error. This chain joins TRBV29-1 and TRBJ1-2; tentative D call: TRBD1 (6 bases). The CDR3 contains 12 residues. Germline CDR1 SQVTM, CDR2 ANQGSEA. CDR3 region: CGVVTGYYGYTF. The CDR3 DNA is TGCGGCGTAGTTACAGGGTACTATGGCTACACCTTC.

The chain couples TRBV11-1 to TRBJ1-2; D is undetermined. Germline-derived CDR1 and CDR2 are SGHAT and FQDESV (reference sequence). The CDR3 has 15 amino acids. V gave up 2 bases and J gave up 4 bases, with 14 bases separating them. The CDR3, as DNA: TGTGCCAGCAGCTTAAGTCCCGGGTACTCCTATGGCTACACCTTC. Translating gives CASSLSPGYSYGYTF.

This rearrangement joins TRBV10-2 to TRBJ2-5; 9 bases agree with TRBD2. Germline trimming cut 6 bases from V and 0 bases from J; bases unmatched to any gene: 8. CDR1 is WSHSY and CDR2 is SAAADI in the germline V gene. The CDR3 extends over 16 amino acids. For the CDR3, the DNA is TGCGCCAGCAGCGCCACTAGCGGGTCGTACCAAGAGACCCAGTACTTC. It specifies CASSATSGSYQETQYF.